The 13 T cell receptor beta chains listed next were all sequenced from one sample in a study of shared clonotypes between healthy human individuals. The naive CD8 population came from CD45RO-negative cells selected for CCR7, without terminally differentiated effector memory CD45RA+ cells. The protocol was immunoSEQ multiplex PCR, while the TCRdb copy is restricted to in-frame clones and leaves out a portion. The sample has about 820,000 clones, almost 95% seen once. The sample comprised naive CD8+ T cells sorted from blood. Receptors were obtained from a young man in good health.

The chain carries TRBV7-9 and TRBJ2-4; 8 nucleotides match TRBD1. Losses at the gene ends were 4 bases for V and 2 bases for J; bases not matched to a gene: 4. Germline values: CDR1 SEHNR, CDR2 FQNEAQ (reference sequence). The CDR3 length is 15 residues. Here the CDR3 DNA reads TGTGCCAGCAGCTCAGGACAGGGCACCAAAAACATTCAGTACTTC. Translated, it gives CASSSGQGTKNIQYF.

The V gene is TRBV4-1, the J gene TRBJ2-1, with 11 nucleotides matching TRBD2. The CDR3 loop spans 16 amino acids. The V gene end was trimmed by 7 bases and the J gene end by 7 bases; junction bases not matched to a gene: 12. Germline values: CDR1 MGHRA, CDR2 YSYEKL. Written as DNA, the CDR3 is TGCGCCAGCACCCTAGCGGGAGGAAAAATTTCGAATGAGCAGTTCTTC. Translating it yields CASTLAGGKISNEQFF.

J is TRBJ2-1 and V is TRBV29-1, with a possible D match to TRBD1 (6 bases). The germline gives CDR1 SQVTM, CDR2 ANQGSEA. The length of the CDR3 is 14 residues. The ends were cut back, 8 bases at V and 7 bases at J, with 21 bases in the middle. CDR3 sequence (DNA): TGCAGCTCCGAGGGAATAGCAGGGGAGAATGAGCAGTTCTTC. Its translation is CSSEGIAGENEQFF.

This sequence joins TRBV11-2 and TRBJ2-5, with D perhaps assigned TRBD1 or TRBD2 (5 bases each). CDR1 is SGHAT and CDR2 is FQNNGV in the germline V gene. The CDR3 totals 17 residues. Trimming left V 1 base short and J 2 bases short, with 17 bases between. The chain's CDR3 is CASSLVFGASLQETQYF. The CDR3 nucleotides are TGTGCCAGCAGCTTAGTGTTCGGGGCCTCTCTGCAAGAGACCCAGTACTTC.

The V call is TRBV28, the J call TRBJ2-7, with TRBD2 matching over 13 bases. V was clipped by 6 bases and J by 0 bases; unmatched bases: 8. The CDR3 runs to 17 residues. CDR1 is MDHEN and CDR2 is SYDVKM in the germline V gene. The CDR3 DNA reads TGTGCCAGCAGACCTGGGACTAGCGGGACCCCCTCCTACGAGCAGTACTTC. It yields the protein CASRPGTSGTPSYEQYF.

The chain uses TRBV15 and TRBJ2-4; 8 bases map to TRBD2. There are 16 residues in the CDR3. J gave up 9 bases and V 0 bases, and 10 bases lay outside the gene matches. CDR1 and CDR2 (germline): LNHNV, YYDKDF (reference sequence). For the CDR3, the DNA is TGTGCCACCAGCAGAGATCGGAGCGGGAGCTTCGTCATTCAGTACTTC. Translating gives CATSRDRSGSFVIQYF.

The CDR3, as DNA: TGTGCCAGCTCACTCTCAGAAGTCTACGAGCAGTACTTC. Its translation: CASSLSEVYEQYF. J is TRBJ2-7 and V is TRBV18, with unresolved D. The CDR3 has 13 amino acids. Trimming removed 4 bases at V and 3 bases at J, with 10 bases between. CDR1 is KGHSH, CDR2 LQKENI, per germline. Drawing the rest from reference TRBV18 and TRBJ2-7, the complete variable domain is NAGVMQNPRHLVRRRGQEARLRCSPMKGHSHVYWYRQLPEEGLKFMVYLQKENIIDESGMPKERFSAEFPKEGPSILRIQQVVRGDSAAYFCASSLSEVYEQYFGPGTRLTVT.

The chain combines TRBV7-9 with TRBJ1-5; no definite D call. Looked up from germline, CDR1 is SEHNR and CDR2 is FQNEAQ (reference sequence). This CDR3 has 15 amino acids. The V and J ends lost 8 bases and 0 bases respectively, with 14 bases between them. The CDR3 DNA sequence: TGTGCCAGCGCGAATACAGACTATAGCAATCAGCCCCAGCATTTT. This sequence encodes CASANTDYSNQPQHF.

The chain has TRBV9 and TRBJ2-2; no clear D gene. V lost 2 bases, J lost 8 bases, and 10 bases lay in between. Germline-derived CDR1 and CDR2 are SGDLS and YYNGEE. This CDR3 comprises 13 residues. The CDR3 sequence is CASSVLDVGELFF. DNA of the CDR3: TGTGCCAGCAGCGTCTTGGACGTGGGGGAGCTGTTTTTT.

The rearrangement uses TRBV27 and TRBJ2-2; D remains ambiguous. V lost 0 bases to trimming and J lost 1 base, with 9 bases between them. CDR1 and CDR2 from the germline V gene are MNHEY and SMNVEV (reference sequence). The CDR3 extends over 16 amino acids. The CDR3 DNA reads as TGTGCCAGCAGTTTATCGGCTAGACTGAACACCGGGGAGCTGTTTTTT. Protein product: CASSLSARLNTGELFF.

V usage is TRBV6-5 and J usage is TRBJ2-7, with 8 positions matching TRBD1. V lost 5 bases and J lost 12; bases outside the gene matches: 6. The germline V gene encodes CDR1 MNHEY and CDR2 SVGAGI. CDR3 length: 11 amino acids. CDR3 sequence: CASSPGQGVYF. CDR3 sequence (DNA): TGTGCCAGCAGTCCAGGACAGGGTGTGTACTTC.

V usage is TRBV27 and J usage is TRBJ1-2; tentatively, D is TRBD1 (6 bases). The V end lost 2 bases, the J end lost 8 bases, and 12 bases lay between the germline ends. This CDR3 comprises 13 residues. Germline V gives CDR1 MNHEY, CDR2 SMNVEV (reference sequence). This chain's CDR3 is CASSLAGAEGYTF. Written as DNA, the CDR3 is TGTGCCAGCAGTTTAGCAGGGGCAGAAGGCTACACCTTC.

The J gene is TRBJ2-7, the V gene TRBV6-5, with D unclear. CDR3 length: 14 amino acids. Per germline, CDR1 MNHEY and CDR2 SVGAGI. Deletions cut 5 bases from V and 1 base from J, with 12 bases between. Written as DNA, the CDR3 is TGTGCCAGCAGTCCCTCTAAATTTTCCTACGAGCAGTACTTC. The encoded protein is CASSPSKFSYEQYF.